Shown below are 3 T cell receptor beta chains from a single sample sequenced in a study of cytomegalovirus exposure and HLA in healthy donors. PCR was performed using 60 Vbeta and 13 Jbeta primers. The data were produced by immunoSEQ multiplex PCR, yet TCRdb's version contains in-frame clones alone and is incomplete. The sample holds 170,000 or so clones, around 74% seen once. Material for sequencing was PBMCs. The receptors were gathered from a male donor in good health and CMV-seronegative.

The genes are TRBV6-1 and TRBJ2-3, with 9 bases aligning to TRBD1. Germline V gene sequence: CDR1 MNHNS, CDR2 SASEGT. CDR3 size: 15 residues. V was clipped by 2 bases and J by 4 bases; unmatched bases: 4. The DNA for the CDR3 is TGTGCCAGCAGTGAACCGGGACAGGGTTCAGATACGCAGTATTTT. As protein: CASSEPGQGSDTQYF.

The chain carries TRBV9 and TRBJ2-2; D uncertain. Germline CDR1 reads SGDLS; CDR2 reads YYNGEE. The ends were cut back, 3 bases at V and 3 bases at J, with 9 bases in the middle. The CDR3 runs 14 residues. The CDR3 reads CASSGVFDTGELFF. CDR3 nucleotide sequence: TGTGCCAGCAGCGGCGTTTTCGACACCGGGGAGCTGTTTTTT.

Only a few counts were recorded for this clone. The chain links TRBV6-5 to TRBJ1-1; 7 nucleotides agree with TRBD1. The CDR3 contains 14 residues. Trimming cost V 5 bases and J 1 base; bases outside gene matches: 4. Germline V gene data show CDR1 as MNHEY and CDR2 as SVGAGI. CDR3 sequence reads: CASSPTGQNTEAFF. The CDR3 coding sequence is TGTGCCAGCAGTCCGACAGGGCAGAACACTGAAGCTTTCTTT.